This is a list of T cell receptor beta chains from one sample in a study of identical twins. MiXCR was run by TCRdb on the 5' RACE reads, yielding one entry per CDR3 protein. Of about 290,000 distinct CDR3 sequences listed, 8.5% to 9.5% were seen once; the top ten hold 5.5% to 9%. Separately, the same data were catalogued under a study of yellow fever vaccine responses in identical twins.

The source material was CD8+ T cells sorted from blood. The receptors were sampled from a woman under 30 in good health. Both conserved end residues are part of each CDR3. D genes are given only for firm matches. Part of the rows lack a size; the others show once, few, many or a class for expanded clones.

>TRBV6-5|few|TRBJ2-3|TRBD2
TGTGCCAGCAGTTACGGTTTACTAGCGGGGGGCACAGATACGCAGTATTTT
CASSYGLLAGGTDTQYF
>TRBV4-3|once|TRBJ2-3|NA
TGCGCCAGCAGCCAAGAGGCAGGGGGACTTGGCACAGATACGCAGTATTTT
CASSQEAGGLGTDTQYF
>TRBV27|many|TRBJ2-7|NA
TGTGCCAGCAGCTCTTCACGGGGCTTCTACGAGCAGTACTTC
CASSSSRGFYEQYF
>TRBV27|many|TRBJ2-7|NA
TGTGCCAGCAGTCTCCAGGGGCACTACGAGCAGTACTTC
CASSLQGHYEQYF
>TRBV5-1|NA|TRBJ2-7|TRBD2
TGCGCCAGCAGCTTGGAAGGTAGCGGGGGCCCTCTGTCCGGCTCCTACGAGCAGTACTTC
CASSLEGSGGPLSGSYEQYF
>TRBV11-2|NA|TRBJ1-4|NA
TGTGCCAGCATGGGCCAAACAACTAATGAAAAACTGTTTTTT
CASMGQTTNEKLFF
>TRBV7-2|many|TRBJ2-7|NA
TGTGCCAGCAGCTTAGCACGGCCGAAGAGCTCCTACGAGCAGTACTTC
CASSLARPKSSYEQYF
>TRBV28|many|TRBJ2-1|TRBD1
TGTGCCAGCAGCCCCCGGGACAGAGAATACAATGAGCAGTTCTTC
CASSPRDREYNEQFF
>TRBV12-5|many|TRBJ1-1|TRBD1
TGTGCTAGTGGTTTGGTTCAGGGGGCGCTCACTGAAGCTTTCTTT
CASGLVQGALTEAFF
>TRBV28|NA|TRBJ2-1|NA
TGTGCCAGCAGTCCCACCGATGAGCAGTTCTTC
CASSPTDEQFF
>TRBV7-6|NA|TRBJ2-1|TRBD2
TGTGCCAGCAGCCGTGTACTAGCGGGAGGTCTCTACAATGAGCAGTTCTTC
CASSRVLAGGLYNEQFF
>TRBV7-9|many|TRBJ2-7|NA
TGTGCCAGCAGCTTAGCGTTCGGGGACGAGCAGTACTTC
CASSLAFGDEQYF
>TRBV19|NA|TRBJ1-1|NA
TGTGCCAGTAGTATGGGGGTAAGAGGCACTGAAGCTTTCTTT
CASSMGVRGTEAFF
>TRBV20-1|NA|TRBJ2-3|NA
TGCAGTGCTAGATCCTCTATCATGACTGGCACAGATACGCAGTATTTT
CSARSSIMTGTDTQYF
>TRBV6-2/TRBV6-3|many|TRBJ2-2|NA
TGTGCCAGCAGTTACAAACAGACCGGGGAGCTGTTTTTT
CASSYKQTGELFF
>TRBV5-4|few|TRBJ2-1|NA
TGTGCCAGCAGCGGTCGTCAGAACAATGAGCAGTTCTTC
CASSGRQNNEQFF
>TRBV7-9|few|TRBJ1-1|NA
TGTGCCAGCAGCTTGTCTGTGGGCACTGAAGCTTTCTTT
CASSLSVGTEAFF
>TRBV28|few|TRBJ2-1|NA
TGTGCCAGCAGTTTTTTGTTGGCCCAACCCCAAAATGAGCAGTTCTTC
CASSFLLAQPQNEQFF
>TRBV6-2/TRBV6-3|few|TRBJ1-3|NA
TGTGCCAGCACCCCGGACAGTGACTCTGGAAACACCATATATTTT
CASTPDSDSGNTIYF
>TRBV7-2|NA|TRBJ1-2|NA
TGTGCCAGCAGCTATCCTGGGAGTGGCTACACCTTC
CASSYPGSGYTF
>TRBV29-1|many|TRBJ2-3|NA
TGCAGCGTTGGGGACCCAGATACGCAGTATTTT
CSVGDPDTQYF
>TRBV4-3|NA|TRBJ2-5|TRBD1
TGCGCCAGCAGCCAAGACGGGACAGGAGGAGAGACCCAGTACTTC
CASSQDGTGGETQYF
>TRBV6-2/TRBV6-3|many|TRBJ2-7|NA
TGTGCCAGCAGTTCACAGGGAGATTACGAGCAGTACTTC
CASSSQGDYEQYF
>TRBV12-3/TRBV12-4|many|TRBJ2-7|NA
TGTGCCAGCAGTTCGGGCCTCCCCTCCTACGAGCAGTACTTC
CASSSGLPSYEQYF
>TRBV4-1|NA|TRBJ2-7|NA
TGCGCCAGCAGCCTCAAGATTGGTGGTGCCGGGACCCCCGGGTACGAGCAGTACTTC
CASSLKIGGAGTPGYEQYF
>TRBV2|NA|TRBJ2-5|NA
TGTGCCACCGAAAAACAAGAGACCCAGTACTTC
CATEKQETQYF
>TRBV24-1|many|TRBJ2-3|NA
TGTGCCACCAGTGATTTCCCAGATACGCAGTATTTT
CATSDFPDTQYF
>TRBV14|many|TRBJ2-1|NA
TGTGCCAGCAGCCCGAGTATGAGTATCGATGAGCAGTTCTTC
CASSPSMSIDEQFF
>TRBV24-1|many|TRBJ2-7|NA
TGTGCCACTCCACGAGACGACTCCTACGAGCAGTACTTC
CATPRDDSYEQYF
>TRBV24-1|few|TRBJ1-5|NA
TGTGCCACCAGTGATTTTGGGGTGGATCAGCCCCAGCATTTT
CATSDFGVDQPQHF
>TRBV7-9|many|TRBJ2-6|TRBD2
TGTGCCAGCGGGGGGACTACTGGGGCCAACGTCCTGACTTTC
CASGGTTGANVLTF
>TRBV9|NA|TRBJ2-5|NA
TGTGCCAGCAGCTTCCTTGGGGGCGCGCAGGAGACCCAGTACTTC
CASSFLGGAQETQYF
>TRBV7-9|few|TRBJ2-7|NA
TGTGCCAGCGGCGCTCTTCAGGACGAGCAGTACTTC
CASGALQDEQYF
>TRBV5-5|few|TRBJ2-1|TRBD2
TGTGCCAGCACCGCTAGCGGGCGCTTGGAGCAGTTCTTC
CASTASGRLEQFF
>TRBV10-2|many|TRBJ1-6|TRBD1
TGCGCCACCTCCGGGACAGCAGTCTTATCACCCCTCCACTTT
CATSGTAVLSPLHF
>TRBV3-1|many|TRBJ2-1|NA
TGTGCCAGCAGCCCACCACCCGGAACGGGACTGGAGCAGTTCTTC
CASSPPPGTGLEQFF
>TRBV6-5|NA|TRBJ2-1|TRBD2
TGTGCCAGCAGTACTAGCGGGAGCTCGGTGGATGAGCAGTTCTTC
CASSTSGSSVDEQFF
>TRBV20-1|few|TRBJ2-7|NA
TGCAGTGCTAGAGCCAGGCGCACAGGGTACGAGCAGTACTTC
CSARARRTGYEQYF
>TRBV4-1|few|TRBJ2-1|NA
TGCGCCAGCAGCCAGGCGTTTGCCAACCACAATGAGCAGTTCTTC
CASSQAFANHNEQFF
>TRBV28|NA|TRBJ2-7|NA
TGTGCCAGCAGAAAAACCTACGAGCAGTACTTC
CASRKTYEQYF
>TRBV4-3|NA|TRBJ2-2|NA
TGCGCCAGCAGCCAAGAAAGGCCAGGAACCGGGGAGCTGTTTTTT
CASSQERPGTGELFF
>TRBV4-1|NA|TRBJ2-3|TRBD2
TGCGCCAGCAGCCAAGACCCGGGACTAGCCAACACAGATACGCAGTATTTT
CASSQDPGLANTDTQYF
>TRBV11-3|few|TRBJ2-1|NA
TGTGCCAGCAGCCTGGAAGGAGGGGGCAATGAGCAGTTCTTC
CASSLEGGGNEQFF
>TRBV27|NA|TRBJ2-1|NA
TGTGCCAGCAGTTTAAGTAGATTCTACAATGAGCAGTTCTTC
CASSLSRFYNEQFF
>TRBV9|many|TRBJ2-3|TRBD2
TGTGCCAGCAAGAGAGGCACTAGCGACGGGGTCTTCACAGATACGCAGTATTTT
CASKRGTSDGVFTDTQYF